This T cell receptor (beta chain) emerged from a study of cytomegalovirus exposure and HLA in healthy donors. General observations from the study: Later analysis placed DRB1 highest and HLA-C lowest in TCR association rates, which differed by HLA locus.

The study ran its PCR with 60 Vbeta and 13 Jbeta primers. Profiling relied on immunoSEQ multiplex PCR, and the TCRdb table lists in-frame clones only, not all of them. The table has approximately 90,000 clones, 85% seen once. Turning to this clone: No antigen is known for it.

The V gene's germline CDR1 is SGHRS and CDR2 YFSETQ. The length of the CDR3 is 15 residues. V was pared by 4 bases and J by 3 bases, with 14 bases between. The sequence was obtained from a middle-aged man in good health and CMV-seropositive. This sequence joins TRBV5-1 and TRBJ1-5, with a possible D match to TRBD1 (6 bases). Material for sequencing was PBMCs. The CDR3 DNA sequence: TGCGCCAGCAGCCCTGGGGGGGCTAACAATCAGCCCCAGCATTTT. Its translation is CASSPGGANNQPQHF.